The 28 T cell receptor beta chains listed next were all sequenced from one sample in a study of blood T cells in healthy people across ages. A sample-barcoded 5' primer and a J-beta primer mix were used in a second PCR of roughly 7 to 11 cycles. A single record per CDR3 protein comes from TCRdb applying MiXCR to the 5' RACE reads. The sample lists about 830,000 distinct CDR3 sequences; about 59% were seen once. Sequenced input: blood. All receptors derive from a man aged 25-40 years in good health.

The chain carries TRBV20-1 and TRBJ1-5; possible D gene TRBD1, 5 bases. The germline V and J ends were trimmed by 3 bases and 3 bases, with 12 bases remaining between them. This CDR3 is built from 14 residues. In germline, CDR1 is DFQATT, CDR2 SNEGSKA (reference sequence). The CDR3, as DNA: TGCAGTGCTAGGTACCCGGGGACCAATCAGCCCCAGCATTTT. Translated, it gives CSARYPGTNQPQHF.

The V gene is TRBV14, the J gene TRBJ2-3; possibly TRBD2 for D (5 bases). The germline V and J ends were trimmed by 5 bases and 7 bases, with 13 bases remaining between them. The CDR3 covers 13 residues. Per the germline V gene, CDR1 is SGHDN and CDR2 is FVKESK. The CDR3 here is CASSVETGNTQYF. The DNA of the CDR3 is TGTGCCAGCAGCGTTGAAACGGGGAATACGCAGTATTTT.

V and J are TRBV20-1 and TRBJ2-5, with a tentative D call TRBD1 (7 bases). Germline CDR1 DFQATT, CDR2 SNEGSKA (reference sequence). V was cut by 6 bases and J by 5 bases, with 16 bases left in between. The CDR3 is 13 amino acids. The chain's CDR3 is CSAGGQPRETQYF. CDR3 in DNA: TGCAGTGCGGGGGGACAGCCTAGGGAGACCCAGTACTTC.

The CDR3 DNA sequence: TGTGCCAGCAGCCCAATGGGAGGGGGCCACGAGCAGTACTTC. Translation: CASSPMGGGHEQYF. V gene TRBV7-9 combines with J gene TRBJ2-7, with D perhaps given as TRBD1 or TRBD2 (7 bases each). Germline lookup yields CDR1 SEHNR and CDR2 FQNEAQ (reference sequence). V lost 5 bases and J 5 bases, leaving 16 bases between the germline ends. The CDR3 contains 14 residues.

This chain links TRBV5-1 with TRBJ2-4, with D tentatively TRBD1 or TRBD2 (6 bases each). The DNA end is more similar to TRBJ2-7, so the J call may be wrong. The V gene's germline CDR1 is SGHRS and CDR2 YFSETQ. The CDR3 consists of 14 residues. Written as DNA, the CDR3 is TGCGCCAGCAGCTTGAGTGGGGGGCAGTACGAGCAGTACTTC. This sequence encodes CASSLSGGQYEQYF.

The CDR3 DNA sequence: TGTGCCAGCAGTAACCTCGGGAGATTTCATAATGAAAAACTGTTTTTT. Residues: CASSNLGRFHNEKLFF. The chain is built from TRBV6-5 and TRBJ1-4, with D uncertain. Trimming left V 5 bases short and J 4 bases short, with 17 bases between. The CDR3 loop spans 16 amino acids. From germline, CDR1 is MNHEY and CDR2 SVGAGI.

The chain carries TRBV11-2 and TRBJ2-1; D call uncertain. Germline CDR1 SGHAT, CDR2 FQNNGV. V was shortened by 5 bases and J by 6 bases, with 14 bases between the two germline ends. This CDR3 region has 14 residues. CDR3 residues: CASSGTQQVNEQFF. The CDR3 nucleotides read TGTGCCAGCAGCGGTACACAGCAAGTCAATGAGCAGTTCTTC.

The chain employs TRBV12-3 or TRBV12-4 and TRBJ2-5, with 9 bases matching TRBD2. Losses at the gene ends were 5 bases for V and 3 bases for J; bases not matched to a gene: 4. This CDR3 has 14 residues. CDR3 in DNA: TGTGCCAGCAGTGGACTAGCGACCGAAGAGACCCAGTACTTC. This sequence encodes CASSGLATEETQYF.

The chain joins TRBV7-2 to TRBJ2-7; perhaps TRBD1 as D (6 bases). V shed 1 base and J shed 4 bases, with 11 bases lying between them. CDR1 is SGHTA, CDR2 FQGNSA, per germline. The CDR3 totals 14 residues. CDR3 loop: CASSLEKTGYEQYF. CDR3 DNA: TGTGCCAGCAGCTTAGAAAAAACAGGGTACGAGCAGTACTTC.

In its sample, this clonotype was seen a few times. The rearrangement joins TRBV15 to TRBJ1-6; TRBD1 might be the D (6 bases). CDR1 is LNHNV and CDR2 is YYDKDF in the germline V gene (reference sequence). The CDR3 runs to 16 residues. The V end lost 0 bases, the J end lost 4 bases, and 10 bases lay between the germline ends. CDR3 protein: CATSRDPGQYNSPLHF. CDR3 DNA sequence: TGTGCCACCAGCAGAGACCCGGGACAATATAATTCACCCCTCCACTTT.

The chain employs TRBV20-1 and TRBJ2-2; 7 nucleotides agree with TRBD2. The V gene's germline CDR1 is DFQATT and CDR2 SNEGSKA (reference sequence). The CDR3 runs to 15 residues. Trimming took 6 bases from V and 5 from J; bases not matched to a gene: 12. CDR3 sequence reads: CSALNGDYGTGELFF. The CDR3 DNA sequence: TGCAGTGCCCTCAACGGGGACTATGGGACCGGGGAGCTGTTTTTT.

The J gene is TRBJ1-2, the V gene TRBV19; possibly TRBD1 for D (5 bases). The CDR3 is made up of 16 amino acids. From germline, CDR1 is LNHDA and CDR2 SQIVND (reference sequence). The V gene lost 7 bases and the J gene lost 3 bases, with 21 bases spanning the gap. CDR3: CASIPGLAGSYYGYTF. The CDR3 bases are TGTGCCAGTATCCCAGGGCTCGCAGGGAGCTACTATGGCTACACCTTC.

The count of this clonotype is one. CDR3 bases: TGCAGTGCCAGGACACCCTACAATGAGCAGTTCTTC. Its protein product is CSARTPYNEQFF. The rearrangement links TRBV20-1 to TRBJ2-1, with TRBD1 as a possible D gene (5 bases). Germline V lookup: CDR1 DFQATT, CDR2 SNEGSKA (reference sequence). The V gene lost 6 bases and the J gene lost 2 bases, with 8 bases spanning the gap. This CDR3 has 12 amino acids.

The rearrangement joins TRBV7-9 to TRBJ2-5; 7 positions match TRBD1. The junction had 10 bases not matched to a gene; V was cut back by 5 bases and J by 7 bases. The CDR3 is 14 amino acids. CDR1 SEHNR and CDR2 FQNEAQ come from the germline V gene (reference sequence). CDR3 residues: CASSPGTAVRTQYF. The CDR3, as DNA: TGTGCCAGCAGCCCCGGGACAGCCGTTCGGACCCAGTACTTC.

This CDR3 is CASSSARQGQITADGYTF. DNA for the CDR3: TGTGCCAGCAGCTCGGCCAGACAGGGGCAGATTACGGCGGATGGCTACACCTTC. The J gene is TRBJ1-2, the V gene TRBV7-2; 8 bases agree with TRBD1. This CDR3 is 18 amino acids long. The germline V gene encodes CDR1 SGHTA and CDR2 FQGNSA. V shed 4 bases, J shed 6 bases, and the junction held 19 bases outside the gene matches.

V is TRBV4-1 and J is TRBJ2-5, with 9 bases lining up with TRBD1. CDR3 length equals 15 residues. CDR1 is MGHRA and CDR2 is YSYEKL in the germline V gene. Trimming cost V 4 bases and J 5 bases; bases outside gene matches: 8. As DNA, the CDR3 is TGCGCCAGCAGCCTAACCGGGACAGGGCGGGAGACCCAGTACTTC. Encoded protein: CASSLTGTGRETQYF.

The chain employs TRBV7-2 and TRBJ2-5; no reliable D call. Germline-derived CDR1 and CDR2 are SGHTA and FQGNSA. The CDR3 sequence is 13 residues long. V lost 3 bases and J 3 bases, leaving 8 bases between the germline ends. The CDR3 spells CASSLFKEETQYF. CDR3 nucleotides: TGTGCCAGCAGCTTGTTCAAGGAAGAGACCCAGTACTTC.

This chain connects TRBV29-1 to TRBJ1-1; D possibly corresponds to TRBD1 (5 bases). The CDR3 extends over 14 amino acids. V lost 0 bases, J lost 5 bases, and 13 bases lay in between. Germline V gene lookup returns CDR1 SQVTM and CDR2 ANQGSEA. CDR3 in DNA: TGCAGCGTTGAAGAAACCGGGGCGATGACTGAAGCTTTCTTT. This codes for CSVEETGAMTEAFF.

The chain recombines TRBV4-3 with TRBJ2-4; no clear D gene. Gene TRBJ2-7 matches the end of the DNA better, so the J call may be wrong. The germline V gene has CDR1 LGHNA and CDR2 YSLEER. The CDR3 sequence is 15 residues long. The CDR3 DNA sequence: TGCGCCAGCAGCCAAGATCGGTCAGACTCCTACGAGCAGTACTTC. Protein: CASSQDRSDSYEQYF.

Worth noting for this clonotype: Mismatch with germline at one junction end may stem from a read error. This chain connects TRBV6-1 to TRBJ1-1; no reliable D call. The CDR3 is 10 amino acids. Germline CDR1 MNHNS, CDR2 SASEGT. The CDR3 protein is CASSEGRALF. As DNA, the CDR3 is TGTGCCAGCAGTGAAGGTCGAGCTTTGTTT.

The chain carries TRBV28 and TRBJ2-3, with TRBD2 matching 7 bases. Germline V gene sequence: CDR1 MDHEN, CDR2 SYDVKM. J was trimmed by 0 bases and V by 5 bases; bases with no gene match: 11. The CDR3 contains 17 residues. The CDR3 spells CASSPPKRGPSTDTQYF. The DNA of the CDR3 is TGTGCCAGCAGTCCCCCGAAGCGGGGCCCTAGCACAGATACGCAGTATTTT.

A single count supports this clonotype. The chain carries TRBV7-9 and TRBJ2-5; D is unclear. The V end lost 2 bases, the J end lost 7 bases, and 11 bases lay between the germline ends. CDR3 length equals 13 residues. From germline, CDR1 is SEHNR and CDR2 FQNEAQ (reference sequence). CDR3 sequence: CASSLQAPRTQYF. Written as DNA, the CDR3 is TGTGCCAGCAGCTTACAGGCGCCAAGGACCCAGTACTTC.

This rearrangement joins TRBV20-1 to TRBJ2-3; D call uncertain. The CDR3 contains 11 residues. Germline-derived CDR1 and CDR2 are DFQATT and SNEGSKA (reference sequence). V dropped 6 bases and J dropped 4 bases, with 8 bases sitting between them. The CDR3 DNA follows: TGCAGTGCGAAGAAGGCAGATACGCAGTATTTT. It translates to CSAKKADTQYF.

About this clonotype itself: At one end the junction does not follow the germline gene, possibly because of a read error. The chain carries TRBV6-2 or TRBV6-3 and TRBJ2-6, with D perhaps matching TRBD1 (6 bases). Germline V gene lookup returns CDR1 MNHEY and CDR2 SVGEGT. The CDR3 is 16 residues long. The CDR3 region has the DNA TGTGCCAGCAGTGACTCACAGGGTGCTGGGGCCAACGTCCTGACTTTC. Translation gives CASSDSQGAGANVLTF.

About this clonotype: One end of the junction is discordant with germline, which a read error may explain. In DNA, the CDR3 is TGTGCCAGCAGTATTGTCCAGCGGGGGGGTTTGGGGACCCAGTACTTC. This gives the protein CASSIVQRGGLGTQYF. The chain is built from TRBV19 and TRBJ2-5, with TRBD2 matching over 10 bases. Germline CDR1 and CDR2: LNHDA and SQIVND (reference sequence). This CDR3 is built from 16 residues. The entire variable domain, with the rest obtained from reference TRBV19 and TRBJ2-5, is as follows: DGGITQSPKYLFRKEGQNVTLSCEQNLNHDAMYWYRQDPGQGLRLIYYSQIVNDFQKGDIAEGYSVSREKKESFPLTVTSAQKNPTAFYLCASSIVQRGGLGTQYFGPGTRLLVL.

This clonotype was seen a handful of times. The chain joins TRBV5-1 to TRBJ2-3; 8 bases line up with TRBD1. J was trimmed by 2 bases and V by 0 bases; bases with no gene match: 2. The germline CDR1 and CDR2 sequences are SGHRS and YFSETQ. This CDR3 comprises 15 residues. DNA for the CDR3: TGCGCCAGCAGCTTGGAACAGGGGGACACAGATACGCAGTATTTT. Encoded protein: CASSLEQGDTDTQYF.

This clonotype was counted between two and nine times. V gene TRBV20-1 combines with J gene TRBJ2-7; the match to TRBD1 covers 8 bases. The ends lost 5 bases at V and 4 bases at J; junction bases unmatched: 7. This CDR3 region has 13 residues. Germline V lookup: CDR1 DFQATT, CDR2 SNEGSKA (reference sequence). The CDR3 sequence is CSADRQGRYEQYF. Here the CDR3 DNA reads TGCAGTGCTGATCGACAGGGGCGTTACGAGCAGTACTTC.

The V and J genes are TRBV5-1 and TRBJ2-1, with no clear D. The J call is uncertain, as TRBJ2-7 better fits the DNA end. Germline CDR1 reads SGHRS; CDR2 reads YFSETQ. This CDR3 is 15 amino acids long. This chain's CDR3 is CASSSQGPSTREQYF. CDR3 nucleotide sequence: TGCGCCAGCAGCTCGCAAGGCCCATCTACGAGAGAGCAGTACTTC.